These T cell receptor beta chains were read from a single sample in a study of T cells after yellow fever vaccination. Using its own MiXCR run on the 5' RACE reads, TCRdb lists one record per CDR3 protein. The profile shows about 74,000 distinct CDR3 sequences, approximately 7% of them singletons. This sample comprised CD8+ T cells sorted from PBMCs, obtained around 5 days after the first yellow fever vaccination. Receptors were obtained from a man aged 18 to 30 who received the YFV17D yellow fever vaccine. Both conserved end residues are part of each CDR3. The order of the fields is clone size, V gene, J gene, CDR3 protein. For some rows the clone size is stated as once, few or many, or as a class when expanded; others skip it.

>few|TRBV12-3/TRBV12-4|TRBJ1-5
CASSSTGGFEGQPQHF
>few|TRBV4-1|TRBJ2-5
CASSQGGAVVETQYF
>many|TRBV7-9|TRBJ2-5
CASSSGLEGTQYF
>-|TRBV7-8|TRBJ1-5
CASSFSVSGVSQPQHF
>many|TRBV29-1|TRBJ1-1
CSVERSNTEAFF
>-|TRBV9|TRBJ2-7
CASSIGTGDYEQYF
>many|TRBV24-1|TRBJ2-1
CATSGGGYRNEQFF
>many|TRBV15|TRBJ2-2
CATSLTDASPGELFF
>many|TRBV5-4|TRBJ2-7
CASSWGTGSEQYF
>many|TRBV7-6|TRBJ2-1
CAVRGQYVYEQFF
>few|TRBV4-1|TRBJ1-4
CASSQEVTLGREKLFF
>many|TRBV6-5|TRBJ2-5
CASSHGLAGGPGETQYF
>many|TRBV28|TRBJ2-5
CASSPGTGFQTQYF
>many|TRBV12-3/TRBV12-4|TRBJ1-6
CASSWGRVYNSPLHF
>-|TRBV6-2/TRBV6-3|TRBJ1-5
CASSSPGPGTQPQHF
>few|TRBV7-3|TRBJ2-5
CASSLTGTGGSETQYF
>many|TRBV10-3|TRBJ1-1
CAIRVGQTTEAFF
>large|TRBV5-4|TRBJ1-6
CASRAMKGSYNSPLHF
>few|TRBV2|TRBJ1-1
CASSLRSGLNTEAFF
>-|TRBV4-2|TRBJ2-6
CASSPSRGGDVSGANVLTF
>-|TRBV14|TRBJ1-1
CASSPSPWDTEAFF
>few|TRBV4-1|TRBJ2-7
CASSPRTGAYEQYF
>-|TRBV6-5|TRBJ2-1
CASRYGYPSNEQFF
>few|TRBV4-2|TRBJ1-6
CASSQEQDSSYNSPLHF
>many|TRBV18|TRBJ2-3
CASSENGGPRQYF
>-|TRBV20-1|TRBJ1-2
CSASRIRLPDLGYTF
>-|TRBV4-2|TRBJ2-1
CASSQVGGRGAYNEQFF
>many|TRBV29-1|TRBJ2-1
CSVGSSYNEQFF
>many|TRBV28|TRBJ1-6
CASSPYDRGYSYNSPLHF
>many|TRBV3-1|TRBJ2-1
CASSQGGGAYNEQFF
>-|TRBV29-1|TRBJ1-1
CAFLGQLPEAFF
>many|TRBV10-3|TRBJ2-1
CAISEKGLGLNEQFF
>many|TRBV7-9|TRBJ2-1
CASRGTGDNEQFF
>few|TRBV29-1|TRBJ2-2
CSVVPSNTGELFF
>-|TRBV29-1|TRBJ1-3
CSVKLFSSGNTIYF
>few|TRBV6-1|TRBJ1-5
CASSERGQGGNQPQHF
>many|TRBV4-3|TRBJ1-4
CASSRTGGSNEKLFF
>-|TRBV9|TRBJ2-7
CASSSGDAREASYEQYF
>many|TRBV7-9|TRBJ1-2
CASSRALLQGERGYTF
>-|TRBV4-2|TRBJ2-5
CASSQELAGGSETQYF
>many|TRBV7-8|TRBJ2-2
CASTPPQGYFPGELFF
>-|TRBV27|TRBJ1-3
CASRPRYGNTIYF
>many|TRBV20-1|TRBJ1-5
CSAEQGVGGNQPQHF
>few|TRBV9|TRBJ2-3
CASSPGGGRMTDTQYF
>many|TRBV4-1|TRBJ2-1
CASSLGQGNGEQFF
>many|TRBV20-1|TRBJ2-1
CSANAPGLPLYEQFF